The rows below give T cell receptor beta chains drawn from one sample of a study of shared clonotypes between healthy human individuals. Sequencing used immunoSEQ multiplex PCR; TCRdb keeps in-frame clones, though not all of them. The table has around 2.1 million clones, 93% seen once. The sequenced sample was naive CD8+ T cells from PBMCs. These receptors were obtained from a man younger than 35 in good health. Some clones in this sample may be carry-over from other donors' samples. CDR3s include the opening cysteine and the closing phenylalanine or tryptophan. Each record gives: D gene, J gene, V gene, clone size, CDR3 length, CDR3 DNA, CDR3 protein. A D gene is named only where the DNA matches it firmly. For some rows the clone size is stated as once, few or many, or as a class when expanded; others skip it.

d_gene: TRBD1
j_gene: TRBJ2-4
v_gene: TRBV25-1
abundance: .
len: 14
CDR3nt: TGTGCCAGCAGTAAGACAGGGACCAAAAACATTCAGTACTTC
CDR3aa: CASSKTGTKNIQYF

d_gene: TRBD2
j_gene: TRBJ2-1
v_gene: TRBV9
abundance: .
len: 15
CDR3nt: TGTGCCAGCAGCGTGCAAGCGGGAGGGAGAAATGAGCAGTTCTTC
CDR3aa: CASSVQAGGRNEQFF

d_gene: .
j_gene: TRBJ2-3
v_gene: TRBV25-1
abundance: .
len: 13
CDR3nt: TGTGCCAGCAGTGAAATCGGCACAGATACGCAGTATTTT
CDR3aa: CASSEIGTDTQYF

d_gene: TRBD1
j_gene: TRBJ2-1
v_gene: TRBV5-1
abundance: .
len: 16
CDR3nt: TGCGCCAGCAGCCCGCGACAGGGGGGAACCTACAATGAGCAGTTCTTC
CDR3aa: CASSPRQGGTYNEQFF

d_gene: TRBD2
j_gene: TRBJ2-7
v_gene: TRBV7-2
abundance: .
len: 18
CDR3nt: TGTGCCAGCAGCCGAGGGGGACTAGCGTTTCCTTTCTCCTACGAGCAGTACTTC
CDR3aa: CASSRGGLAFPFSYEQYF

d_gene: .
j_gene: TRBJ1-4
v_gene: TRBV27
abundance: .
len: 14
CDR3nt: TGTGCCAGCAAAATGTTGGGGGCAGGGGAAAAACTGTTTTTT
CDR3aa: CASKMLGAGEKLFF

d_gene: .
j_gene: TRBJ1-1
v_gene: TRBV4-1
abundance: .
len: 14
CDR3nt: TGCGCCAGCAGCCAACCGACGGGGAACACTGAAGCTTTCTTT
CDR3aa: CASSQPTGNTEAFF

d_gene: TRBD1
j_gene: TRBJ1-5
v_gene: TRBV7-9
abundance: .
len: 14
CDR3nt: TGTGCCAGCAGGTCGGGACAGCTCGGGGAGCCCCAGCATTTT
CDR3aa: CASRSGQLGEPQHF

d_gene: .
j_gene: TRBJ2-7
v_gene: TRBV12-5
abundance: .
len: 12
CDR3nt: TGTGCTAGTGGTAAGGACAGCTACGAGCAGTACTTC
CDR3aa: CASGKDSYEQYF

d_gene: .
j_gene: TRBJ2-3
v_gene: TRBV4-1
abundance: .
len: 21
CDR3nt: TGCGCCAGCAGCCAAGATAGATTTAAGATAGGAGGAGGAGGTTCGGCAGATACGCAGTATTTT
CDR3aa: CASSQDRFKIGGGGSADTQYF

d_gene: TRBD2
j_gene: TRBJ2-1
v_gene: TRBV4-1
abundance: .
len: 16
CDR3nt: TGCGCCAGCAGCCCCATAGCGGGAGAGGCCTACAATGAGCAGTTCTTC
CDR3aa: CASSPIAGEAYNEQFF

d_gene: .
j_gene: TRBJ1-5
v_gene: TRBV27
abundance: .
len: 13
CDR3nt: TGTGCCGCAAGTGCGGGATACTATCAGCCCCAGCATTTT
CDR3aa: CAASAGYYQPQHF

d_gene: .
j_gene: TRBJ1-2
v_gene: TRBV14
abundance: .
len: 13
CDR3nt: TGTGCCAGCAGCCCCCCTTGGAAGGGTGGCTACACCTTC
CDR3aa: CASSPPWKGGYTF

d_gene: .
j_gene: TRBJ2-1
v_gene: TRBV6-1
abundance: .
len: 13
CDR3nt: TGTGCCAGCAGTGAATTCAGGGGCGATGAGCAGTTCTTC
CDR3aa: CASSEFRGDEQFF

d_gene: TRBD1
j_gene: TRBJ1-2
v_gene: TRBV5-1
abundance: .
len: 18
CDR3nt: TGCGCCAGCAGGATGGCGGGACAGGAACAGCGAACCCCCTATGGCTACACCTTC
CDR3aa: CASRMAGQEQRTPYGYTF

d_gene: TRBD2
j_gene: TRBJ2-3
v_gene: TRBV9
abundance: .
len: 15
CDR3nt: TGTGCCAGCACGACAGCGGGGATTAGCACAGATACGCAGTATTTT
CDR3aa: CASTTAGISTDTQYF

d_gene: .
j_gene: TRBJ1-2
v_gene: TRBV27
abundance: .
len: 13
CDR3nt: TGTGCCAGCAGTTTGCGGGGAAACTATGGCTACACCTTC
CDR3aa: CASSLRGNYGYTF

d_gene: .
j_gene: TRBJ2-7
v_gene: TRBV14
abundance: .
len: 15
CDR3nt: TGTGCCAGCAGCCAAGATAGGACAAGGCCCGGCGAGCAGTACTTC
CDR3aa: CASSQDRTRPGEQYF

d_gene: .
j_gene: TRBJ1-5
v_gene: TRBV4-1
abundance: .
len: 16
CDR3nt: TGCGCCAGCAGCCAAGATAGGCGCAGGGCCCATCAGCCCCAGCATTTT
CDR3aa: CASSQDRRRAHQPQHF

d_gene: .
j_gene: TRBJ2-1
v_gene: TRBV7-3
abundance: once
len: 18
CDR3nt: TGTGCCAGCAGCTTAACAGGGACTATCGGGGGCACCTACAATGAGCAGTTCTTC
CDR3aa: CASSLTGTIGGTYNEQFF

d_gene: TRBD1
j_gene: TRBJ2-7
v_gene: TRBV7-9
abundance: once
len: 16
CDR3nt: TGTGCCAGCAGCCCGGGACGGGACAGGGGGTTGTACGAGCAGTACTTC
CDR3aa: CASSPGRDRGLYEQYF

d_gene: TRBD1
j_gene: TRBJ1-2
v_gene: TRBV7-9
abundance: .
len: 15
CDR3nt: TGTGCCAGCAGCTTAGGAGGGGGCCCTGCCGCGGGCTACACCTTC
CDR3aa: CASSLGGGPAAGYTF

d_gene: .
j_gene: TRBJ1-2
v_gene: TRBV28
abundance: .
len: 14
CDR3nt: TGTGCCAGCAGTCCTCAGGGAGCGGGCTATGGCTACACCTTC
CDR3aa: CASSPQGAGYGYTF

d_gene: TRBD1
j_gene: TRBJ2-2
v_gene: TRBV28
abundance: .
len: 17
CDR3nt: TGTGCCAGCAGTTTGATAACCGGGACAGGGAGGCCCGGGGAGCTGTTTTTT
CDR3aa: CASSLITGTGRPGELFF

d_gene: .
j_gene: TRBJ2-2
v_gene: TRBV5-1
abundance: .
len: 14
CDR3nt: TGCGCCAGCAGCCCCGGGACAACGACCGGGGAGCTGTTTTTT
CDR3aa: CASSPGTTTGELFF

d_gene: .
j_gene: TRBJ2-7
v_gene: TRBV5-1
abundance: .
len: 13
CDR3nt: TGCGCCAGCAGCTGGGGGGACTCCTACGAGCAGTACTTC
CDR3aa: CASSWGDSYEQYF

d_gene: .
j_gene: TRBJ1-5
v_gene: TRBV5-1
abundance: .
len: 14
CDR3nt: TGCGCCAGCGCCCCTAAGGGCGGGGATCAGCCCCAGCATTTT
CDR3aa: CASAPKGGDQPQHF

d_gene: .
j_gene: TRBJ2-7
v_gene: TRBV4-1
abundance: .
len: 15
CDR3nt: TGCGCCAGCAGCTCGACGGCGGTCAGTTCCTACGAGCAGTACTTC
CDR3aa: CASSSTAVSSYEQYF

d_gene: .
j_gene: TRBJ2-6
v_gene: TRBV2
abundance: .
len: 15
CDR3nt: TGTGCCAGCAGTGAAAGGAGCTCTGGGGCCAACGTCCTGACTTTC
CDR3aa: CASSERSSGANVLTF

d_gene: .
j_gene: TRBJ1-5
v_gene: TRBV6-1
abundance: .
len: 15
CDR3nt: TGTGCCAGCAGGGTCCCGGGACATACTCGGCAGCCCCAGCATTTT
CDR3aa: CASRVPGHTRQPQHF

d_gene: TRBD1
j_gene: TRBJ1-1
v_gene: TRBV7-8
abundance: .
len: 14
CDR3nt: TGTGCCAGCAGCCTAGATGGGACAGGCCTTGAAGCTTTCTTT
CDR3aa: CASSLDGTGLEAFF

d_gene: .
j_gene: TRBJ2-7
v_gene: TRBV5-6
abundance: .
len: 14
CDR3nt: TGTGCCAGCAGCTTGGGACAGGGAGGCTACGAGCAGTACTTC
CDR3aa: CASSLGQGGYEQYF

d_gene: .
j_gene: TRBJ2-2
v_gene: TRBV27
abundance: .
len: 13
CDR3nt: TGTGCCAGCAGTTATAGGAACACCGGGGAGCTGTTTTTT
CDR3aa: CASSYRNTGELFF